This T cell receptor beta chain was documented in a study of CD8 T cells in ankylosing spondylitis. This CDR3 contains 15 residues. Germline assignment: CDR1 SSHAT and CDR2 FNYEAQ (reference sequence). J was trimmed by 5 bases and V by 5 bases; bases with no gene match: 8. TCRdb re-called the 5' RACE reads with MiXCR, one entry per CDR3 protein. Of approximately 45,000 distinct CDR3 sequences listed, approximately 10% were seen once; the top ten hold more than 1.3%. There are a few counts of this clonotype. The antigen is not known. Study outcomes and limitations: Researchers report that disease-linked clones proved CD8+ and relatively rare in peripheral blood. Before this, some motif variants had been reported in reactive arthritis synovial fluid and blood. Eight highly homologous variants formed a TCR beta motif that appeared characteristic of ankylosing spondylitis blood. There was reportedly significant enrichment of clones that were disease-linked in matched ankylosing spondylitis synovial fluid.

Source material: blood, either unsorted or a sorted T cell fraction (not recorded which). The chain is built from TRBV7-7 and TRBJ2-3, with 9 nucleotides matching TRBD1. The receptor was derived from a male donor with ankylosing spondylitis or in good health (not recorded which). In DNA form, the CDR3 reads TGTGCCAGCAGCAACGGACAGGGGAGGGGAGATACGCAGTATTTT. Its translation is CASSNGQGRGDTQYF.